By share, the clone carrying this T cell receptor (beta chain) ranks as medium-sized. The antigen is undetermined. Each cDNA molecule carried a unique molecular identifier. MiXCR, applied by TCRdb to the 5' RACE reads, yields one record per CDR3 protein. The sample records around 19,000 distinct CDR3 sequences, about 4.3% being singletons. The V end was cut by 2 bases, the J end by 4 bases, with 17 bases between. This CDR3 region has 16 residues. Germline assignment: CDR1 SGHVS and CDR2 FQNEAQ. This sample stems from a study of early T cells in non-severe SARS-CoV-2 infection. Study at large: Sequencing input comprised bulk RNA from unsorted whole blood; chain pairing was not available. Study findings and constraints: VDJdb-based matching was biased toward anti-spike CD8 responses and missed private and CD4 specificities.

Sequencing used whole blood. The clonotype comes from an adult who was a healthcare worker with PCR-confirmed SARS-CoV-2 infection or an uninfected control (not recorded which). The chain links TRBV7-8 to TRBJ2-5, with D possibly matching TRBD2 (6 bases). The CDR3 DNA is TGTGCCAGCAGCTTAAACCCTCCGGGACTTGGAGAGACCCAGTACTTC. Its translation: CASSLNPPGLGETQYF. The full variable domain, rest sourced from reference TRBV7-8 and TRBJ2-5, is GAGVSQSPRYKVAKRGQDVALRCDPISGHVSLFWYQQALGQGPEFLTYFQNEAQLDKSGLPSDRFFAERPEGSVSTLKIQRTQQEDSAVYLCASSLNPPGLGETQYFGPGTRLLVL.